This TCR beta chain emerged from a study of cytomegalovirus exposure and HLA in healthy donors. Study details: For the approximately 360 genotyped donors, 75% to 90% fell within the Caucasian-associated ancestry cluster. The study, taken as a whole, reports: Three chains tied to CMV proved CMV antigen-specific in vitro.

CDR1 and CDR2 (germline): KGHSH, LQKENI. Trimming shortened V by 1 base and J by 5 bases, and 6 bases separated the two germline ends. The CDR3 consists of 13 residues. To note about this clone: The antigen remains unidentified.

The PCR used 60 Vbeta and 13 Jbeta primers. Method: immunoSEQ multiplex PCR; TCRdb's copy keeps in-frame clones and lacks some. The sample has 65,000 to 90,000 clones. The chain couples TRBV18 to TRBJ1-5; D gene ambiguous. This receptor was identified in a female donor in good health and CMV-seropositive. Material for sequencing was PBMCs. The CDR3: CASSPRGDQPQHF. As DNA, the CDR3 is TGTGCCAGCTCACCACGGGGAGATCAGCCCCAGCATTTT.